The T cell receptor (beta chain) under discussion was sequenced for a study of Ad26.COV2.S vaccination and SARS-CoV-2 variants. Germline loops: CDR1 KGHSH, CDR2 LQKENI. The CDR3 sequence is 14 residues long. V lost 3 bases and J lost 0, with 3 bases in between. Assay used: immunoSEQ multiplex PCR; TCRdb lists only in-frame clones, some missing. The profile covers around 450,000 clones, with approximately 89% appearing a single time and 2% to 3% taken by the ten largest. Treatment described: over 15 received Ad26.COV2.S at low or high dose, single or two shots; 5 received placebo; per-sample allocation not given. The samples date from day 63 after the first vaccine or placebo injection.

Specimen: peripheral blood, collected in a trial of Ad26.COV2.S vaccine versus placebo. The genes are TRBV18 and TRBJ2-6, with D uncertain. This TCR derives from a person aged 18-60 years who received the Ad26.COV2.S COVID-19 vaccine or a placebo. The CDR3: CASSPSSGANVLTF. The CDR3 DNA follows: TGTGCCAGCTCACCGTCCTCTGGGGCCAACGTCCTGACTTTC.